The rows below give T cell receptor beta chains drawn from one sample of a study of T cell responses to AZD1222 COVID-19 vaccine. TCRdb's copy holds only in-frame clones and misses some; the assay was immunoSEQ multiplex PCR. Among some 97,000 clones listed, around 87% were seen once. Specimen: peripheral blood, collected on day 0 of MenACWY control vaccination. The receptors here all came from an adult in good health. CDR3s include the opening cysteine and the closing phenylalanine or tryptophan. D genes are given only for firm matches. Clone size is stated in some rows and not others, as once, few, many or a class when expanded.

d_call,clone_size,v_call,j_call,cdr3_nt,cdr3_aa
-,-,TRBV3-1/TRBV3-2,TRBJ2-7,TGTGCCAGCAGCCAAGAAAGGTTTTCTTACGAGCAGTACTTC,CASSQERFSYEQYF
TRBD1,-,TRBV7-9,TRBJ1-2,TGTGCCAGCAGCTTAGATTTGGACAGGGTTTCCACCTTC,CASSLDLDRVSTF
-,-,TRBV5-1,TRBJ1-6,TGCGCCAGCAGGCTTGCGGAGGGGCGTTATTCACCCCTCCACTTT,CASRLAEGRYSPLHF
TRBD1,-,TRBV28,TRBJ2-3,TGTGCCAGCAGTAAAACAGGGGACACAGATACGCAGTATTTT,CASSKTGDTDTQYF
-,-,TRBV28,TRBJ1-6,TGTGCCAGCAGTCAAAGGGAGAGCATTAATTCACCCCTCCACTTT,CASSQRESINSPLHF
TRBD1,-,TRBV9,TRBJ1-2,TGTGCCAGCAGCGTAGCGGTGACAGGGAACTATGGCTACACCTTC,CASSVAVTGNYGYTF
TRBD1,-,TRBV28,TRBJ1-1,TGTGCCAGCAAACCACAGGGGCTCACTGAAGCTTTCTTT,CASKPQGLTEAFF
TRBD1,-,TRBV27,TRBJ2-1,TGTGCCAGCAGCCTAAGGGTAGGGGACAGCTCCTACAATGAGCAGTTCTTC,CASSLRVGDSSYNEQFF
-,-,TRBV28,TRBJ2-5,TGTGCCAGCAGCGAAACTACCGGGGCAGAGACCCAGTACTTC,CASSETTGAETQYF
-,few,TRBV6-2/TRBV6-3,TRBJ2-2,TGTGCCAGCAGTGGGAGCGGGGAGCTGTTTTTT,CASSGSGELFF
-,-,TRBV6-5,TRBJ1-4,TGTGCCAGCAGCTCGCTCAGGGAAAAACTGTTTTTT,CASSSLREKLFF
TRBD1,-,TRBV7-2,TRBJ1-1,TGTGCCAGCAGCCCAGGACAGGGCACCATGAACACTGAAGCTTTCTTT,CASSPGQGTMNTEAFF
-,-,TRBV28,TRBJ1-1,TGTGCCAGCAGTTTCCACCTGGGAAAAGGGGGCACTGAAGCTTTCTTT,CASSFHLGKGGTEAFF
-,many,TRBV6-1,TRBJ2-5,TGTGCCAGCAGTGACCATCGGACAGCACTCCAAGAGACCCAGTACTTC,CASSDHRTALQETQYF
-,-,TRBV30,TRBJ1-1,TGTGCCTGGAAGACAGAGGCTAACACTGAAGCTTTCTTT,CAWKTEANTEAFF
TRBD1,-,TRBV6-5,TRBJ2-7,TGTGCCAGCACCGACAGGGTCTCTAACTACGAGCAGTACTTC,CASTDRVSNYEQYF
TRBD1,-,TRBV9,TRBJ1-2,TGTGCCAGCAGAAGTCCAGGGGGTAACTATGGCTACACCTTC,CASRSPGGNYGYTF
-,-,TRBV9,TRBJ2-5,TGTGCCAGCAGTTACTTCGGGGGAGAGACCCAGTACTTC,CASSYFGGETQYF
TRBD1,-,TRBV9,TRBJ2-3,TGTGCCAGCACGACCGGGACAGGGGCCACAGATACGCAGTATTTT,CASTTGTGATDTQYF
-,-,TRBV2,TRBJ2-2,TGTGCCAGCAGTGAAGCAAAAGGTTGGGAGCTGTTTTTT,CASSEAKGWELFF
-,-,TRBV7-9,TRBJ2-7,TGTGCCAGCAGCAAAGGGGGTCCTCCGGCCGAGCAGTACTTC,CASSKGGPPAEQYF
-,-,TRBV28,TRBJ1-5,TGTGCCAGCAGTTTAGAACCCCAGAGTCCCCAGCATTTT,CASSLEPQSPQHF
-,-,TRBV19,TRBJ2-5,TGTGCCAGTAGTATTAGGGGCGACGGGGAGACCCAGTACTTC,CASSIRGDGETQYF
-,once,TRBV6-6,TRBJ1-3,TGTGCCAGCAGTTACTGGGATACAACCCGAAACACCATATATTTT,CASSYWDTTRNTIYF
TRBD1,-,TRBV3-1/TRBV3-2,TRBJ1-5,TGTGCCAGCAGCCAGGCGACAGGGCCTGGTCAGCCCCAGCATTTT,CASSQATGPGQPQHF
-,-,TRBV3-1/TRBV3-2,TRBJ2-2,TGTGCCAGCAGTGTCAGGGTGGCCGGGGAGCTGTTTTTT,CASSVRVAGELFF
TRBD1,-,TRBV28,TRBJ2-7,TGTGCCAGCATTACAGGGGGTACATTAAGCTACGAGCAGTACTTC,CASITGGTLSYEQYF
-,-,TRBV9,TRBJ2-1,TGTGCCAGCAGCGCCTCCCCTAGCGACTACTGGGATGAGCAGTTCTTC,CASSASPSDYWDEQFF
-,-,TRBV11-3,TRBJ2-1,TGTGCCAGCAGCGGAGGGTTAGCAGCCTACAATGAGCAGTTCTTC,CASSGGLAAYNEQFF
-,-,TRBV3-1/TRBV3-2,TRBJ1-3,TGTGCCAGCAGCCAGGGCGCAACCCACTCTGGAAACACCATATATTTT,CASSQGATHSGNTIYF
-,-,TRBV4-3,TRBJ2-7,TGCGCCAGCAGTCCCGGGATCCCCTCCTACGAGCAGTACTTC,CASSPGIPSYEQYF
-,-,TRBV27,TRBJ1-1,TGTGCCAGCAGTCCGGACGCCCCCGGGTACACTGAAGCTTTCTTT,CASSPDAPGYTEAFF
-,-,TRBV5-1,TRBJ2-4,TGCGCCAGCAGCTTGGACCGATTCGACATACTGAAGGCCAAAAACATTCAGTACTTC,CASSLDRFDILKAKNIQYF
-,few,TRBV3-1/TRBV3-2,TRBJ2-7,TGTGCCAGCAGCAACAGGGTAGAGTACTTC,CASSNRVEYF
-,-,TRBV20-1,TRBJ1-2,TGCAGTGCTCCCCTCGGGGGAGGCTACACCTTC,CSAPLGGGYTF
-,many,TRBV7-2,TRBJ2-5,TGTGCCAGCAGCTTGAGCCTTCAAGAGACCCAGTACTTC,CASSLSLQETQYF
-,-,TRBV23-1,TRBJ2-1,TGCGCCAGCAGGGACGACGAACCCTCCTACAATGAGCAGTTCTTC,CASRDDEPSYNEQFF
TRBD1,-,TRBV19,TRBJ1-2,TGTGCCAGTAGTATAATGGGACAGCCAATCTATGGCTACACCTTC,CASSIMGQPIYGYTF
-,-,TRBV9,TRBJ1-3,TGTGCCAGCAGCGACCGACACAGGGCGAGCTCTGGAAACACCATATATTTT,CASSDRHRASSGNTIYF
-,-,TRBV28,TRBJ1-4,TGTGCCAGCACCAAAGGTCCGGGACCGAATGAAAAACTGTTTTTT,CASTKGPGPNEKLFF
-,-,TRBV2,TRBJ1-6,TGTGCCAGCAGCTTTTCGCGGGGGGAGGGAGTTCCACCCCTCCACTTT,CASSFSRGEGVPPLHF
TRBD1,-,TRBV10-3,TRBJ2-6,TGTGCCATCAGTCCCGGGACAGGGGTAACTGGGGCCAACGTCCTGACTTTC,CAISPGTGVTGANVLTF
-,-,TRBV5-4,TRBJ2-3,TGTGCCAGCGAGCAGAGGGGCACAGATACGCAGTATTTT,CASEQRGTDTQYF
-,-,TRBV7-9,TRBJ1-2,TGTGCCAGCAGCTTAGGATTAAGGGACTATGGCTACACCTTC,CASSLGLRDYGYTF
TRBD1,-,TRBV11-2,TRBJ1-1,TGTGCCAGCAGCATACAGGGGAGGTCTGAAGCTTTCTTT,CASSIQGRSEAFF
TRBD1,-,TRBV30,TRBJ1-3,TGTGCCTGGAAGCAGGGGGCTGGAAACACCATATATTTT,CAWKQGAGNTIYF
-,-,TRBV27,TRBJ1-1,TGTGCCAGCAGTTTAAGACCGCGGAACACTGAAGCTTTCTTT,CASSLRPRNTEAFF
-,-,TRBV28,TRBJ1-2,TGTGCCAGCAGTTTATTCCAGGGAAACTATGGCTACACCTTC,CASSLFQGNYGYTF
-,-,TRBV28,TRBJ1-2,TGTGCCAGCAGCTACGGCGGGGACCTCTATGGCTACACCTTC,CASSYGGDLYGYTF